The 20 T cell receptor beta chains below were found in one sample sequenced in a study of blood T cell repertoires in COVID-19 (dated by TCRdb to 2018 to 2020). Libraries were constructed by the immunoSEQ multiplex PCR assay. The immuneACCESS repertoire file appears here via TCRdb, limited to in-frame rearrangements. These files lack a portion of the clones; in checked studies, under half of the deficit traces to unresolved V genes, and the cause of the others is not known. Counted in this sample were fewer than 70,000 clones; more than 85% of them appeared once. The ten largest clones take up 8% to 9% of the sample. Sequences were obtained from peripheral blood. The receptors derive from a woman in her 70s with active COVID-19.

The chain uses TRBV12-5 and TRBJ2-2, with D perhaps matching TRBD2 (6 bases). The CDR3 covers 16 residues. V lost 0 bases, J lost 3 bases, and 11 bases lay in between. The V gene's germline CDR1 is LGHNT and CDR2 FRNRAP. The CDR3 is CASGLVQWEDTGELFF. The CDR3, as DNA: TGTGCTAGTGGTTTGGTACAATGGGAGGACACCGGGGAGCTGTTTTTT.

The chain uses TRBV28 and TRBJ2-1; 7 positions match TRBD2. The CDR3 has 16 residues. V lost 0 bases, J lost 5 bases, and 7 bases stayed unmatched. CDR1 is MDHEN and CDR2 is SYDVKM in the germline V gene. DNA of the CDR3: TGTGCCAGCAGTTTATGGATCCTAGCGGAGGACAATGAGCAGTTCTTC. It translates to CASSLWILAEDNEQFF. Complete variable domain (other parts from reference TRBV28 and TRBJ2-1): DVKVTQSSRYLVKRTGEKVFLECVQDMDHENMFWYRQDPGLGLRLIYFSYDVKMKEKGDIPEGYSVSREKKERFSLILESASTNQTSMYLCASSLWILAEDNEQFFGPGTRLTVL.

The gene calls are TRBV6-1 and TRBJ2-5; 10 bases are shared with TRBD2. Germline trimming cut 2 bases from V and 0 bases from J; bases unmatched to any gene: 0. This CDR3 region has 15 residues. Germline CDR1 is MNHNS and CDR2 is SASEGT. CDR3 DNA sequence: TGTGCCAGCAGTGAACTAGCGGGAGACCAAGAGACCCAGTACTTC. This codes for CASSELAGDQETQYF.

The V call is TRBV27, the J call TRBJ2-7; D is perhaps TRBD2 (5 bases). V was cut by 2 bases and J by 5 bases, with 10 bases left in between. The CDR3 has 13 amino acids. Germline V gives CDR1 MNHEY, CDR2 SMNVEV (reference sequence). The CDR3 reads CASSLLARHEQYF. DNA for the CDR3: TGTGCCAGCAGTTTACTAGCCAGACACGAGCAGTACTTC.

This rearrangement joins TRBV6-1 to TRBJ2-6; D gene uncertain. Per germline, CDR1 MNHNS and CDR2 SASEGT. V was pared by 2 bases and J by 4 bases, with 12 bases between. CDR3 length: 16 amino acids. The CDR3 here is CASSEWFRGGANVLTF. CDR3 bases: TGTGCCAGCAGTGAATGGTTCCGAGGAGGGGCCAACGTCCTGACTTTC.

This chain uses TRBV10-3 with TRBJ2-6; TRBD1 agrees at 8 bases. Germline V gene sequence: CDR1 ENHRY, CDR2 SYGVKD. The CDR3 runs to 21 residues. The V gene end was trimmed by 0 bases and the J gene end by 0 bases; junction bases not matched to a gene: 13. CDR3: CAISESRYRGKIVSGANVLTF. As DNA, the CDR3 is TGTGCCATCAGTGAGTCGAGGTACAGGGGGAAAATCGTCTCTGGGGCCAACGTCCTGACTTTC.

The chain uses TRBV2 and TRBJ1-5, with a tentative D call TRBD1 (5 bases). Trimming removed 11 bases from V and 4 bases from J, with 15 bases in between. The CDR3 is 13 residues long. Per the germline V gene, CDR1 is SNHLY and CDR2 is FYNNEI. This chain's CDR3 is CAAPPGGNQPQHF. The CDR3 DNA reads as TGTGCCGCCCCCCCCGGGGGGAATCAGCCCCAGCATTTT. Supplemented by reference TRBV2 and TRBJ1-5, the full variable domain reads EPEVTQTPSHQVTQMGQEVILRCVPISNHLYFYWYRQILGQKVEFLVSFYNNEISEKSEIFDDQFSVERPDGSNFTLKIRSTKLEDSAMYFCAAPPGGNQPQHFGDGTRLSIL.

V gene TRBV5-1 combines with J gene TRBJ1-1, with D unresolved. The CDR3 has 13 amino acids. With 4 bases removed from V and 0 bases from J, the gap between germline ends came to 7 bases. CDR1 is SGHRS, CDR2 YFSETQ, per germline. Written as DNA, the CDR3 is TGCGCCAGCAGCGTCGACATGAACACTGAAGCTTTCTTT. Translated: CASSVDMNTEAFF.

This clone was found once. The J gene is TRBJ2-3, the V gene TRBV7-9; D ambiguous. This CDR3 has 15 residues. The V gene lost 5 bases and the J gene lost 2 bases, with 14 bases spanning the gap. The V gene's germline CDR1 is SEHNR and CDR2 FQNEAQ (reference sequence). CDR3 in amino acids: CASSLLYEFTDTQYF. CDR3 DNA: TGTGCCAGCAGCCTCCTCTACGAATTCACAGATACGCAGTATTTT.

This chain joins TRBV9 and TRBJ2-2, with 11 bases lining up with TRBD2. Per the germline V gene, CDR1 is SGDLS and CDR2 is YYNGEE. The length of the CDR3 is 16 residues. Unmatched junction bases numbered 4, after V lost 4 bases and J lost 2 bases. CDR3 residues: CASSLRLAGNTGELFF. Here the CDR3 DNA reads TGTGCCAGCAGCTTGCGACTAGCGGGAAACACCGGGGAGCTGTTTTTT.

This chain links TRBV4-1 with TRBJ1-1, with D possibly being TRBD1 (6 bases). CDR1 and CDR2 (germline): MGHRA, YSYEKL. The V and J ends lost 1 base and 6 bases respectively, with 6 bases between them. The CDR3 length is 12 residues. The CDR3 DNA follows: TGCGCCAGCAGCCAAGGGACAGCTGAAGCTTTCTTT. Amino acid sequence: CASSQGTAEAFF.

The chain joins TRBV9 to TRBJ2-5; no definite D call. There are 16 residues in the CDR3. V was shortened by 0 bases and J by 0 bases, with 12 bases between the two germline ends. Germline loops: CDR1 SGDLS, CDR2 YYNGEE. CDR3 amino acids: CASSVAYGRNQETQYF. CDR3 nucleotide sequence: TGTGCCAGCAGCGTAGCTTACGGTAGAAACCAAGAGACCCAGTACTTC.

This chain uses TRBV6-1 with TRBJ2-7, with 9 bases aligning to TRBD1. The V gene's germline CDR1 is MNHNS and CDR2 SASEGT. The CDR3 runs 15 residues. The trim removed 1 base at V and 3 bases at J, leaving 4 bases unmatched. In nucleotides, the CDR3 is TGTGCCAGCAGTGAAGGAACAGGGGGCCACTACGAGCAGTACTTC. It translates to CASSEGTGGHYEQYF.

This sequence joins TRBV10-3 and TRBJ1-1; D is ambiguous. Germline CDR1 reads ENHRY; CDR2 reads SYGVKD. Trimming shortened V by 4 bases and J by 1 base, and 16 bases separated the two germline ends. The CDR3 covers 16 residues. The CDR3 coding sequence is TGTGCCATCAGTGCCGCACATACACGGGAGAACACTGAAGCTTTCTTT. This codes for CAISAAHTRENTEAFF.

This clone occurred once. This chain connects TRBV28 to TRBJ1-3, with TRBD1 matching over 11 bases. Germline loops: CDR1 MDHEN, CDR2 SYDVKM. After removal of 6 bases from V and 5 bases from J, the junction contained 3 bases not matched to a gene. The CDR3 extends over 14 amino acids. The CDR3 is CASRGTGGRNTIYF. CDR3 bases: TGTGCCAGCAGGGGGACAGGGGGGCGAAACACCATATATTTT.

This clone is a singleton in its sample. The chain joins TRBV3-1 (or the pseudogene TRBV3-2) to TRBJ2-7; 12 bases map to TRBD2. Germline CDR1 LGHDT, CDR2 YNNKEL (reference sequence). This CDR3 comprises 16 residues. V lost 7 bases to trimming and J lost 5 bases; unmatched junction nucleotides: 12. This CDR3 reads CASNRTSGALPHEQYF. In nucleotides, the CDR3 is TGTGCCAGCAATAGGACTAGCGGGGCCCTCCCCCACGAGCAGTACTTC.

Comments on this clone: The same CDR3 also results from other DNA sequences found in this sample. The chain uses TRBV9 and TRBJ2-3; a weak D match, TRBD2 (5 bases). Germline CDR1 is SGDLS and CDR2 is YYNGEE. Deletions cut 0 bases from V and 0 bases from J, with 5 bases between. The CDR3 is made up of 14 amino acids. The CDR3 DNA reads TGTGCCAGCAGCGTAGGAGGGAGCACAGATACGCAGTATTTT. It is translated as CASSVGGSTDTQYF.

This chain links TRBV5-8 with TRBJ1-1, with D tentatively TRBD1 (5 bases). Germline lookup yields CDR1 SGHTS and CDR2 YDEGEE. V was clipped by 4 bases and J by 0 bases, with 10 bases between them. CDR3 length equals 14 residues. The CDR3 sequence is CASSAGRLNTEAFF. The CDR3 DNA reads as TGTGCCAGCAGCGCGGGACGGCTGAACACTGAAGCTTTCTTT.

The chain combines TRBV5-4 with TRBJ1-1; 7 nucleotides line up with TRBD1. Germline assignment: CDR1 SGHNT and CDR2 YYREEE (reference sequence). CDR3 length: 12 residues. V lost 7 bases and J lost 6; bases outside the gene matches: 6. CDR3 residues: CASPTGEAEAFF. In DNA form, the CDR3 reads TGTGCCAGCCCTACAGGGGAGGCTGAAGCTTTCTTT.

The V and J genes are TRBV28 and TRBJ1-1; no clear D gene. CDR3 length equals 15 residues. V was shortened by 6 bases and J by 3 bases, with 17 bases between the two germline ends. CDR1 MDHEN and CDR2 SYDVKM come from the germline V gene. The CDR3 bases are TGTGCCAGCAGCCTTCCGAGGGTCCGTGACACTGAAGCTTTCTTT. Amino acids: CASSLPRVRDTEAFF.